This TCR beta chain was captured in a study of blood T cell repertoires in COVID-19. About the study: Acute and convalescent COVID-19 specimens originated in the United States, Italy and Spain.

Followed over time, Seattle patients had been enrolled while infection was active. Original methodology: Reference gene primer amplification yielded estimated nucleated cell counts. The protocol was immunoSEQ multiplex PCR, while the TCRdb copy is restricted to in-frame clones and leaves out a portion. That table supplies the V and J calls and clone size; D and trimming were determined from the DNA. The sample includes under 70,000 clones, approximately 87% of them seen just once. Sequencing input: peripheral blood. The receptor's source is a woman aged 60 to 75 with COVID-19, enrolled during active disease.

The CDR3 bases are TGTGCCAGCTCACCAAGACTAGCGGGGAACAATGAGCAGTTCTTC. Translated: CASSPRLAGNNEQFF. V gene TRBV18 combines with J gene TRBJ2-1, with 11 positions matching TRBD2. The CDR3 covers 15 residues. Germline loops: CDR1 KGHSH, CDR2 LQKENI. V shed 2 bases and J 5 bases; nucleotides not matched to a gene: 2.